This T cell receptor beta chain was profiled in a study of blood T cells in healthy people across ages. Study observations and caveats: PBMCs that were unsorted prevented a conclusive naive versus antigen-experienced comparison. Naive CD4+ cell counts and diversity both ran higher in long-lived than in aged donors.

Per-sample PBMC isolation yielded at least 7 million cells. The CDR3 is 14 residues long. Germline CDR1 is SGHRS and CDR2 is YFSETQ. V lost 4 bases to trimming and J lost 10 bases, with 18 bases between them. A J-beta primer mix and a sample-barcoded 5' primer were used in a second PCR of about 7 to 12 cycles. Through a template-switch adaptor with 12 random nucleotides, each cDNA molecule received a tag. TCRdb re-called the 5' RACE reads with MiXCR, one entry per CDR3 protein. This sample has 850,000 to 1,100,000 distinct CDR3 sequences, with around two fifths found just once. Points on this clonotype: Its antigen is not known.

Specimen: blood. The receptor's source is a man younger than 30 in good health. V usage is TRBV5-1 and J usage is TRBJ2-1, with a possible D match to TRBD1 (6 bases). The CDR3 region has the DNA TGCGCCAGCAGCCCGACCCGGGACACCTACGAGCAGTTCTTC. Protein: CASSPTRDTYEQFF.